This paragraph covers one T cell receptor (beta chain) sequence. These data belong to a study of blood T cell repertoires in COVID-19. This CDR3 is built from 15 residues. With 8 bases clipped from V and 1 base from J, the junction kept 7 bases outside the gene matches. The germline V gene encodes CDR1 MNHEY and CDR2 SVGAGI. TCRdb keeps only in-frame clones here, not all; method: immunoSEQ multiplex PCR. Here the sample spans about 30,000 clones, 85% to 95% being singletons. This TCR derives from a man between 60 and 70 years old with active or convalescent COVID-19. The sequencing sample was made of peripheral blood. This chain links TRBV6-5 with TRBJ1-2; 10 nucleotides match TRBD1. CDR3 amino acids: CASLETGGRNYGYTF. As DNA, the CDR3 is TGTGCCAGCCTCGAGACAGGGGGCCGTAACTATGGCTACACCTTC.